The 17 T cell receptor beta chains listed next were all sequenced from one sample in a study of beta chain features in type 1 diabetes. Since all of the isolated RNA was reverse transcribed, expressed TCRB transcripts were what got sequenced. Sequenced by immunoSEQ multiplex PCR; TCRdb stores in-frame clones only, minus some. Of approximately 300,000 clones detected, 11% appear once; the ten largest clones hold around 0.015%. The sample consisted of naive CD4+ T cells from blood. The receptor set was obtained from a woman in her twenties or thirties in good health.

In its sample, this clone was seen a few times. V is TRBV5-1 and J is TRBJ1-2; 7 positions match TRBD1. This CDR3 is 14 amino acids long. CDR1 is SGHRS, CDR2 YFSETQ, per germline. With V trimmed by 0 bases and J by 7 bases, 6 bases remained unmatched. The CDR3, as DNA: TGCGCCAGCAGCTTGGAACAAACAGGGGCTGGCTACACCTTC. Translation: CASSLEQTGAGYTF. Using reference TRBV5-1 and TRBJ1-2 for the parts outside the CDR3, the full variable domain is KAGVTQTPRYLIKTRGQQVTLSCSPISGHRSVSWYQQTPGQGLQFLFEYFSETQRNKGNFPGRFSGRQFSNSRSEMNVSTLELGDSALYLCASSLEQTGAGYTFGSGTRLTVV.

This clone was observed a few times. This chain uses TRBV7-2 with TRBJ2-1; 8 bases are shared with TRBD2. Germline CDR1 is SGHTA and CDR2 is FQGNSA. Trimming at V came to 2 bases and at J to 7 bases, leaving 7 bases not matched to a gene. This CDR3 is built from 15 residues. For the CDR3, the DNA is TGTGCCAGCAGCTTACAGCGGGAGAAAGTAAATGAGCAGTTCTTC. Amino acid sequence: CASSLQREKVNEQFF. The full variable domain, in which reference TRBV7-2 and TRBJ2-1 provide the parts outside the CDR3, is GAGVSQSPSNKVTEKGKDVELRCDPISGHTALYWYRQSLGQGLEFLIYFQGNSAPDKSGLPSDRFSAERTGGSVSTLTIQRTQQEDSAVYLCASSLQREKVNEQFFGPGTRLTVL.

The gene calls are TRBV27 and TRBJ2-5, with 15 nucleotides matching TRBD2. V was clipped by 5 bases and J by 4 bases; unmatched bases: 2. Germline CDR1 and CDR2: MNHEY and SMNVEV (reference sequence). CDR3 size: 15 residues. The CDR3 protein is CASSPGLAGGETQYF. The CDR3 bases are TGTGCCAGCAGTCCGGGACTAGCGGGAGGAGAGACCCAGTACTTC.

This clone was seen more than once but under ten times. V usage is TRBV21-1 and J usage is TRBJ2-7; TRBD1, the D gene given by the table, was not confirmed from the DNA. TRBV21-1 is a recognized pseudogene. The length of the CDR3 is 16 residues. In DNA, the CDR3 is TGTGCCAGCAGCAAAGTGAGGGACAGGCAAACGCGCGAGCAGTACTTC. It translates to CASSKVRDRQTREQYF.

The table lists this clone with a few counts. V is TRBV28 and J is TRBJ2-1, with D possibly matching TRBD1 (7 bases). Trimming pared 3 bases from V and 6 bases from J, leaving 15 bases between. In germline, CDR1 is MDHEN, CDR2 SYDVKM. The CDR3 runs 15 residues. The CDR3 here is CASSFGGGRGNEQFF. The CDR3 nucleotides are TGTGCCAGCAGTTTTGGAGGGGGCCGGGGCAATGAGCAGTTCTTC. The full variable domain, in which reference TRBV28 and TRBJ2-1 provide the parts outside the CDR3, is DVKVTQSSRYLVKRTGEKVFLECVQDMDHENMFWYRQDPGLGLRLIYFSYDVKMKEKGDIPEGYSVSREKKERFSLILESASTNQTSMYLCASSFGGGRGNEQFFGPGTRLTVL.

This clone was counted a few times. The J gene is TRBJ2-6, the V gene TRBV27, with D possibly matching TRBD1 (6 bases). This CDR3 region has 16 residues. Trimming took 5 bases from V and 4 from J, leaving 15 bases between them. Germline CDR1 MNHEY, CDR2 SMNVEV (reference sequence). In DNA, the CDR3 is TGTGCCAGCAGTCCAAAAACAGGGATCGGGGCCAACGTCCTGACTTTC. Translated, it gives CASSPKTGIGANVLTF.

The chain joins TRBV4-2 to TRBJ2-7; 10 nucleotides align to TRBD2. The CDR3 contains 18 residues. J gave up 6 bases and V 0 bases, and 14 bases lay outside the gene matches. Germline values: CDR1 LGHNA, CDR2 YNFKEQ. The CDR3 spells CASSQEAGLAGVLVEQYF. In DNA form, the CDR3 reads TGTGCCAGCAGCCAAGAGGCCGGCCTAGCGGGAGTTTTGGTCGAGCAGTACTTC.

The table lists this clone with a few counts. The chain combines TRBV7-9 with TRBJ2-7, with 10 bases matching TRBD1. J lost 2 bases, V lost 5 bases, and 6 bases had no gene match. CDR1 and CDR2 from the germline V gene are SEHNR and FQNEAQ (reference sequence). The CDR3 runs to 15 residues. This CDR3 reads CASSEPGQGAYEQYF. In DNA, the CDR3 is TGTGCCAGCAGCGAACCCGGACAGGGGGCCTACGAGCAGTACTTC.

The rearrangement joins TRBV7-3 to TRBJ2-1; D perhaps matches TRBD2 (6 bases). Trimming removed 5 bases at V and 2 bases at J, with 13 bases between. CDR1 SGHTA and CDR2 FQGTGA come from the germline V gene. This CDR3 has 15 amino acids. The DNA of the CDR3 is TGTGCCAGCAGCCAAATAGCGGAGCCCTACAATGAGCAGTTCTTC. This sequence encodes CASSQIAEPYNEQFF.

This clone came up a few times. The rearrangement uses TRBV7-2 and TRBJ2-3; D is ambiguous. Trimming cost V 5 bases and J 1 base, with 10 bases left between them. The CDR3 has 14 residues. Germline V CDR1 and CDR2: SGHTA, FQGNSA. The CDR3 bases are TGTGCCAGCAGCCAGGCCTTAGGCACAGATACGCAGTATTTT. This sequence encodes CASSQALGTDTQYF.

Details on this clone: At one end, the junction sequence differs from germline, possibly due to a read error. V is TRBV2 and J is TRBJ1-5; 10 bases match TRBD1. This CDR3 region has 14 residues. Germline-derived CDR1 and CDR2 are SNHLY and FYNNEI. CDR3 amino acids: CASREDRGLQPQHF. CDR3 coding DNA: TGTGCCAGCAGAGAAGACAGGGGGCTTCAGCCCCAGCATTTT.

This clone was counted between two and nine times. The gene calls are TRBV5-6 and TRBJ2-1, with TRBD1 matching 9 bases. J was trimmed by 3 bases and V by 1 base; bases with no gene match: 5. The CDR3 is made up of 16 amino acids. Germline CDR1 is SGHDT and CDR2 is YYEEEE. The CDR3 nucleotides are TGTGCCAGCAGCTTGTTCGACAGGGGGAGCTACAATGAGCAGTTCTTC. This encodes CASSLFDRGSYNEQFF.

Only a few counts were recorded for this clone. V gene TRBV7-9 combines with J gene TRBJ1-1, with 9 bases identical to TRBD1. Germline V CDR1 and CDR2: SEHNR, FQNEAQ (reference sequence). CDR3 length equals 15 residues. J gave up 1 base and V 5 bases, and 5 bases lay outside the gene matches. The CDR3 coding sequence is TGTGCCAGCAGCCCCCCACAGGGGGCGAACACTGAAGCTTTCTTT. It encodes CASSPPQGANTEAFF.

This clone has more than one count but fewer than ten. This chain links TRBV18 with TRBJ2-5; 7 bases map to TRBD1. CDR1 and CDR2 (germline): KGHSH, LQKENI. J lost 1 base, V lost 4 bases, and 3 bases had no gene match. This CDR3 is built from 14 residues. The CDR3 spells CASSRRQGQETQYF. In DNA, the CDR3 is TGTGCCAGCTCACGGAGACAGGGCCAAGAGACCCAGTACTTC.

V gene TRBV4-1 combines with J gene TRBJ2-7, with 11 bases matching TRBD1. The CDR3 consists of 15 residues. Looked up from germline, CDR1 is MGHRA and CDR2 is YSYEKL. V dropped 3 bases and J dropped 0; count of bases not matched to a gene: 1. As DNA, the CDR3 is TGCGCCAGCAGCCACGGGACAGGGGGCTCCTACGAGCAGTACTTC. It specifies CASSHGTGGSYEQYF.

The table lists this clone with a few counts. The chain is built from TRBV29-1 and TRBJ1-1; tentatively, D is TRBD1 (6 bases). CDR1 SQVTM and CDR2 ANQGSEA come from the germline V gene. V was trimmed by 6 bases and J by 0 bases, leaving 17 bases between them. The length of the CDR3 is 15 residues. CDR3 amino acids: CSVSPRTAMNTEAFF. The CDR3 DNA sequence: TGCAGCGTATCTCCTAGGACAGCCATGAACACTGAAGCTTTCTTT.

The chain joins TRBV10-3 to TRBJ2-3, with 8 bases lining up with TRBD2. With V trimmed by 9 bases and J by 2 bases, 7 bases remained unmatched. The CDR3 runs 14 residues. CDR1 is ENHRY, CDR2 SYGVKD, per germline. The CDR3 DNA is TGTGCCATAAGCCTAGCGGGCAACACAGATACGCAGTATTTT. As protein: CAISLAGNTDTQYF.